A selection of T cell receptor beta chains follows, all from one sample in a study of OX40 agonist ivuxolimab in advanced cancers. TCRdb keeps only in-frame clones here, not all; method: immunoSEQ multiplex PCR. Among about 95,000 clones listed, about 85% were seen once. Sequenced material: CD4+ or CD8+ T cells sorted from blood, taken in a trial of the OX40 agonist ivuxolimab. These receptors were collected from an adult with an advanced solid tumor such as melanoma, head and neck, liver or kidney cancer. Each CDR3 is given with its conserved first and last residue.

v_call,j_call,cdr3_aa
TRBV10-3,TRBJ1-2,CAINEAAGDGYTF
TRBV28,TRBJ2-7,CASIGWDYEQYF
TRBV30,TRBJ1-5,CAWSVGSRTNQPQHF
TRBV19,TRBJ2-1,CASSTGINYNEQFF
TRBV7-3,TRBJ2-7,CASSLGRAGYEQYF
TRBV7-2,TRBJ1-5,CASSLDHYSNQPQHF
TRBV28,TRBJ2-2,CASSLLEDLNTGELFF
TRBV28,TRBJ1-5,CASSPVGGLSNQPQHF
TRBV13,TRBJ2-3,CACRQAGTDTQYF
TRBV7-3,TRBJ2-1,CASSLAGTSDNEQFF
TRBV15,TRBJ2-2,CATSSPLAGFSGELFF
TRBV7-3,TRBJ2-3,CASSLTGGRGDTQYF
TRBV2,TRBJ2-3,CASSEAVIPSGRDRDTQYF
TRBV7-9,TRBJ2-1,CASSPRRLAGGNEQFF
TRBV28,TRBJ1-5,CASGPGPGQPQHF
TRBV28,TRBJ2-3,CASHRDVGTDTQYF
TRBV7-6,TRBJ2-7,CASSLGRESYEQYF
TRBV6-1,TRBJ2-1,CASSEAPAYNEQFF
TRBV2,TRBJ2-5,CASSGGQRETQYF
TRBV13,TRBJ2-3,CASSPLGTRIYITDTQYF
TRBV10-3,TRBJ2-1,CAITQEREGFHEQFF
TRBV5-4,TRBJ1-2,CASSLETGGTGGYTF
TRBV11-3,TRBJ2-7,CASSLEPRSYEQYF
TRBV11-1,TRBJ2-7,CASREGSGSYEQYF
TRBV5-1,TRBJ2-1,CASSWRGLAGDNEQFF
TRBV4-1,TRBJ2-3,CASSRRSTSTDTQYF
TRBV5-6,TRBJ2-2,CASSLGRTGELFF
TRBV28,TRBJ1-2,CASRIQGGGYGYTF
TRBV5-4,TRBJ2-1,CASSLPGNYNEQFF
TRBV7-9,TRBJ1-3,CASSLGAPAAGNTIYF
TRBV15,TRBJ2-1,CATSRSSGADNEQFF
TRBV4-2,TRBJ1-1,CASSQVMGGQTEAFF
TRBV9,TRBJ2-3,CASSVSFGSTDTQYF
TRBV28,TRBJ2-3,CASSSPPLLTDTQYF
TRBV5-6,TRBJ2-1,CASSLMVAGMDEQFF
TRBV2,TRBJ2-7,CASVRGFLRNEQYF
TRBV29-1,TRBJ2-1,CSTRGGDNEQFF
TRBV5-4,TRBJ2-1,CASSLVAYNEQFF
TRBV19,TRBJ2-2,CASSKNAGSQTGELFF
TRBV2,TRBJ2-2,CASRTLANTGELFF
TRBV27,TRBJ2-7,CASSLGETGYEQYF
TRBV19,TRBJ2-7,CASTFSAGDEQYF
TRBV11-3,TRBJ2-7,CASSSPILSSGRSHEQYF